Shown below are 21 T cell receptor beta chains from a single sample sequenced in a study of monozygotic twins with inflammatory bowel disease (dated by TCRdb to about 2019). The library was generated by 5' RACE. TCRdb shows the sequencer as Illumina HiSeq 2500. TCRdb reprocessed the public reads and reports one entry per CDR3 protein sequence, without DNA. The table kept for this sample lists about 210,000 distinct CDR3 sequences. Roughly 8% of the sample belongs to the ten largest clones. The sequencing input was blood. The receptors shown here come from a human donor with ulcerative colitis or Crohn's disease, or a healthy co-twin of an affected twin (not recorded which).

The J gene is TRBJ2-2, the V gene TRBV7-9; with no DNA, the TCRdb D assignment of TRBD1 cannot be verified. The CDR3 loop spans 16 amino acids. Looked up from germline, CDR1 is SEHNR and CDR2 is FQNEAQ (reference sequence). CDR3 region: CASSSSGPTNTGELFF.

The V call is TRBV12-3 or TRBV12-4, the J call TRBJ1-5; TCRdb names TRBD1, which stays unverified in the absence of DNA. CDR3 length: 15 residues. CDR3 sequence reads: CASSDSPLDNQPQHF.

The CDR3 is CASSFGSEETQYF. The chain links TRBV5-4 to TRBJ2-5. Germline assignment: CDR1 SGHNT and CDR2 YYREEE (reference sequence). The CDR3 runs 13 residues.

The chain is built from TRBV7-2 and TRBJ1-3; TCRdb lists TRBD1, though no DNA is available to test this call. There are 16 residues in the CDR3. The germline CDR1 and CDR2 sequences are SGHTA and FQGNSA. The CDR3 sequence is CASSPRLTGTGNTIYF.

V gene TRBV11-3 combines with J gene TRBJ2-1; as DNA is missing, the TRBD2 call by TCRdb cannot be tested. This CDR3 contains 16 residues. The germline CDR1 and CDR2 sequences are SGHNT and YENEEA. The CDR3 is CASSLSGTSGGNEQFF.

Here the CDR3 reads CASSPTRGGLSTDTQYF. The chain recombines TRBV4-1 with TRBJ2-3; the TCRdb D gene call, TRBD2, has no DNA to confirm it. The CDR3 totals 17 residues. Germline V gene sequence: CDR1 MGHRA, CDR2 YSYEKL.

The rearrangement joins TRBV20-1 to TRBJ1-1; TCRdb's assignment of TRBD1 cannot be checked, as there is no DNA. Germline lookup yields CDR1 DFQATT and CDR2 SNEGSKA (reference sequence). The CDR3 runs to 12 residues. The CDR3 loop reads CSAVGENTEAFF.

This sequence joins TRBV3-1 and TRBJ2-3. The CDR3 is 12 amino acids. Germline V lookup: CDR1 LGHDT, CDR2 YNNKEL (reference sequence). The CDR3 loop reads CASSQDVDTQYF.

The chain recombines TRBV9 with TRBJ2-5; TCRdb lists TRBD2, though no DNA is available to test this call. Germline loops: CDR1 SGDLS, CDR2 YYNGEE. The CDR3 has 15 amino acids. CDR3 loop: CASSPRAGGYETQYF.

The chain is built from TRBV28 and TRBJ2-7; TCRdb's assignment of TRBD1 cannot be checked, as there is no DNA. CDR3 length equals 13 residues. The germline gives CDR1 MDHEN, CDR2 SYDVKM. CDR3 in amino acids: CASTSPSQGVQYF. Based on the CDR3 plus reference TRBV28 and TRBJ2-7, the full variable domain is DVKVTQSSRYLVKRTGEKVFLECVQDMDHENMFWYRQDPGLGLRLIYFSYDVKMKEKGDIPEGYSVSREKKERFSLILESASTNQTSMYLCASTSPSQGVQYFGPGTRLTVT.

This rearrangement joins TRBV5-1 to TRBJ1-5. CDR1 SGHRS and CDR2 YFSETQ come from the germline V gene. The CDR3 totals 15 residues. The CDR3 spells CASSLEGYSNQPQHF.

The V and J genes are TRBV7-9 and TRBJ2-2; TCRdb indicates TRBD2, and absent DNA this call remains unverified. The germline CDR1 and CDR2 sequences are SEHNR and FQNEAQ (reference sequence). The CDR3 length is 14 residues. The CDR3 sequence: CASSRDYHTGELFF.

The chain links TRBV15 to TRBJ2-1. The CDR3 is made up of 12 amino acids. Germline V lookup: CDR1 LNHNV, CDR2 YYDKDF (reference sequence). This chain's CDR3 is CATSNLGGREFF.

This chain uses TRBV30 with TRBJ1-6; the TCRdb D gene call, TRBD1, has no DNA to confirm it. The germline CDR1 and CDR2 sequences are GTSNPN and SVGIG (reference sequence). The CDR3 has 13 amino acids. This CDR3 reads CAWTGTGDSPLHF. Supplemented by reference TRBV30 and TRBJ1-6, the full variable domain reads SQTIHQWPATLVQPVGSPLSLECTVEGTSNPNLYWYRQAAGRGLQLLFYSVGIGQISSEVPQNLSASRPQDRQFILSSKKLLLSDSGFYLCAWTGTGDSPLHFGNGTRLTVT.

V gene TRBV10-3 combines with J gene TRBJ2-7; TCRdb reports TRBD2, a call that lacks DNA to check it against. The CDR3 extends over 13 amino acids. Germline CDR1 reads ENHRY; CDR2 reads SYGVKD. The CDR3 region is CATDNGDFYEQYF.

The genes are TRBV11-2 and TRBJ2-1; the TCRdb call, TRBD2, lacks DNA for checking. The CDR3 is 15 amino acids. Per the germline V gene, CDR1 is SGHAT and CDR2 is FQNNGV. This CDR3 is CASSLEWSGSYEQFF.

The rearrangement uses TRBV18 and TRBJ1-6; TCRdb gives TRBD1 as the D gene, but with no DNA this cannot be confirmed. The V gene's germline CDR1 is KGHSH and CDR2 LQKENI. The CDR3 covers 16 residues. This chain's CDR3 is CASSSGGGFANSPLHF.

V and J are TRBV5-6 and TRBJ1-6; TCRdb's D call of TRBD1 is untestable without DNA. The germline gives CDR1 SGHDT, CDR2 YYEEEE. This CDR3 comprises 16 residues. This chain's CDR3 is CASSLAGGQSNSPLHF. The whole variable domain, remainder taken from reference TRBV5-6 and TRBJ1-6, is DAGVTQSPTHLIKTRGQQVTLRCSPKSGHDTVSWYQQALGQGPQFIFQYYEEEERQRGNFPDRFSGHQFPNYSSELNVNALLLGDSALYLCASSLAGGQSNSPLHFGNGTRLTVT.

The chain joins TRBV4-1 to TRBJ1-4; TCRdb's assignment of TRBD1 cannot be checked, as there is no DNA. This CDR3 has 14 residues. Germline V CDR1 and CDR2: MGHRA, YSYEKL. CDR3 residues: CASSQEGRVEKLFF.

The chain joins TRBV7-2 to TRBJ2-5; the D call of TRBD1 rests on TCRdb alone, since no DNA is present to check it. The CDR3 runs to 17 residues. The germline V gene has CDR1 SGHTA and CDR2 FQGNSA. CDR3 sequence: CASSLGRGGISQETQYF. Combining the CDR3 with reference TRBV7-2 and TRBJ2-5 gives the whole variable domain GAGVSQSPSNKVTEKGKDVELRCDPISGHTALYWYRQSLGQGLEFLIYFQGNSAPDKSGLPSDRFSAERTGGSVSTLTIQRTQQEDSAVYLCASSLGRGGISQETQYFGPGTRLLVL.

The chain employs TRBV5-1 and TRBJ1-2; there is no DNA to check the TCRdb D call of TRBD1. The CDR3 loop spans 14 amino acids. Germline loops: CDR1 SGHRS, CDR2 YFSETQ. CDR3 protein: CASSPRAGVSGYTF.